Below are 3 T cell receptor beta chains sequenced from a single sample in a study of blood T cell repertoires in COVID-19. TCRdb keeps only in-frame clones here, not all; method: immunoSEQ multiplex PCR. The sample holds about 320,000 clones, roughly nine tenths seen once. The material sequenced was PBMCs or T cells enriched from blood (not recorded which). The receptors shown here come from a man in his 60s who had recovered from COVID-19.

CDR3 sequence (DNA): TGTGCCAGCAGCCCCCGCCTAGCGGGCACAGATACGCAGTATTTT. Translation: CASSPRLAGTDTQYF. This sequence joins TRBV7-6 and TRBJ2-3, with 7 bases aligning to TRBD2. J gave up 1 base and V 5 bases, and 6 bases lay outside the gene matches. This CDR3 region has 15 residues. Germline V gene lookup returns CDR1 SGHVS and CDR2 FNYEAQ.

The chain recombines TRBV25-1 with TRBJ1-5; D might be TRBD1 (6 bases). V was shortened by 3 bases and J by 1 base, with 13 bases between the two germline ends. The CDR3 sequence is 16 residues long. Per the germline V gene, CDR1 is MGHDK and CDR2 is SYGVNS. This chain's CDR3 is CASSDRGGLSNQPQHF. Here the CDR3 DNA reads TGTGCCAGCAGTGATAGGGGGGGACTCAGCAATCAGCCCCAGCATTTT.

The rearrangement joins TRBV4-3 to TRBJ1-4, with D possibly matching TRBD1 (6 bases). V dropped 4 bases and J dropped 3 bases, with 9 bases sitting between them. The CDR3 length is 14 residues. Germline CDR1 is LGHNA and CDR2 is YSLEER. Here the CDR3 reads CASSRTDPNEKLFF. CDR3 nucleotides: TGCGCCAGCAGCCGGACAGACCCTAATGAAAAACTGTTTTTT.